Here is one TCR beta chain with its context. This receptor's antigen is unknown. No much larger clonotype is one base removed from it; base qualities were not supplied. This sample was taken from a study of cytomegalovirus exposure and HLA in healthy donors (TCRdb year 2017). A note on the overall study: An earlier analysis of about 560 of the donors reported roughly 300 Gb of sequence data and 95 million to 140 million unique TCR beta sequences obtained from some 170 million T cells. The aim of the study was to test whether cataloging public T cell receptors could identify signatures of past pathogen exposure. Along with the roughly 670-subject first cohort, a separate validation cohort of over a hundred different subjects was used. The later analysis used no new phenotypic data to find candidate immune exposures, relying instead on TCR beta sequences and their occurrence across donors. Every discovery cohort repertoire had been produced on one sequencing platform. An early release covering 550 to 700 HLA-typed donors comprised 300 to 350 gigabases of sequencing data and tens of millions of unique TCR sequences. In a later analysis, previously published TCR beta repertoires from 600 to 850 donors were re-analyzed and high-resolution HLA genotyping was added so that TCR occurrence patterns could be studied. High-throughput TCR immunosequencing, statistical association of individual TCRs with disease status, and machine learning were combined to predict cytomegalovirus infection status. Of the roughly 400 genotyped donors, about 80% fell in the genetic ancestry cluster associated with self-reported Caucasian donors. In an earlier analysis of a few hundred of the donors, high-throughput TCR beta sequencing was used to judge whether each TCR beta V gene segment behaved as functional or pseudogenic. Both class I and class II loci were covered by HLA typing, at four-digit resolution. Roughly 5 DR-DQ haplotypes were handled as single units for association and clustering, since linkage in the cohort was strong. A later genetic analysis took genome-wide SNP genotypes for about 65% of the 666 donors and used that subset as a discovery cohort. Typing coverage varied by locus: 629-630 donors for A, B, C, DRB1 and DQB1; approximately 560 for DQA1; approximately 570 for DPA1; 450 to 480 for DPB1. Donor age, sex, ethnicity and CMV serostatus were compiled alongside the repertoire data. The T cell repertoires of 550 to 850 subjects were profiled by immunosequencing and related to cytomegalovirus serostatus. Among 398 genotyped donors of the cohort, an average of about 240,000 unique TCR beta nucleotide sequences were sequenced per donor, roughly 20% of them non-productive. Results and caveats for the whole study, not just this receptor: For the cohort, immune exposure information was limited to CMV serostatus. Because HLA typing was unavailable for some donors at each locus, only the typed subset was used in association tests. Broadly in line with IMGT annotations, most TCR beta V segments showed up in productive rearrangements about 87% or about 30% of the time in an earlier analysis of some 590 of the donors. In a later genetic analysis, fewer N-insertions in productive TCRs were reported among donors in an Asian-associated ancestry cluster than the roughly 710-donor mean. The 87-base-pair reads could not distinguish some IMGT-functional V segments, including TRBV6-2 and TRBV6-3, so those segments were excluded. A later analysis reported that several top co-occurrence clusters appeared linked to parvovirus B19, influenza, CMV and Epstein-Barr virus. Only TCR beta chains were sequenced in this cohort, and the absence of alpha or paired-chain data limited detectable features. The study gave a list of 150 to 200 TCR beta chains associated with cytomegalovirus. Assigning TCR associations to individual alleles was difficult when HLA alleles, especially DR and DQ, strongly co-occurred. A further reported finding was that TCR beta sequences accurately predicted the HLA-A and HLA-B alleles for most subjects in the first cohort. Specific HLA alleles were associated with 18,000 or so TCR beta sequences at a false discovery rate of 0.05 in a later analysis. In a later analysis, the rate of TCR association differed among HLA loci, with DRB1 alleles having the most associated TCRs and HLA-C alleles having the fewest. A cluster of highly shared sequence variants was judged likely to represent a technical artifact of the sequencing pipeline. In a later analysis, HLA-associated TCR beta chains showed more clonal expansion and lower generation probabilities than non-associated chains that were equally common. The classifier was reported to diagnose cytomegalovirus status with high specificity and sensitivity in both the original and validation cohorts. A later genetic analysis associated a missense DCLRE1C variant with V-gene and J-gene trimming of TCR beta chains, and an independent cohort replicated the association. It was suggested by the authors that the approach could potentially be generalized to other disease states and immunological phenotypes. In vitro tests confirmed that a few of the cytomegalovirus-associated TCR beta chains recognize cytomegalovirus antigens. Over 15 rarely observed V segments, including chromosome 9 orphons, were excluded from the earlier analysis of about 500 of the donors because counts were too low. Presence/absence analyses assumed roughly uniform sequencing depth across donors, an assumption that may not hold. Correlated functional status among segregating V segments might be attributable to linkage disequilibrium, but an unknown experimental factor could not be ruled out. Most TCR sequences were observed very rarely across donors, whereas some public TCRs were present in many individuals. In a later analysis, most CMV-associated TCR beta chains were found to appear HLA-restricted, with HLA associations seemingly driven largely by CMV exposure.

The cohort consisted of some 730 healthy bone marrow donors. At the time of sampling, every cohort member was nominally healthy, though immune exposures that went unrecorded were likely present. The donor tested CMV seronegative, placing the donor among the 352 seronegative members of the cohort. A peripheral blood sample was provided by each donor, and peripheral blood mononuclear cells were used for TCR beta sequencing. The Qiagen DNeasy Blood Extraction Kit was used to extract genomic DNA from the blood cell samples. Libraries came from the immunoSEQ multiplex PCR assay. A mixture of 60 forward primers for TCR Vbeta segments and 13 reverse primers for TCR Jbeta segments was used in the multiplex PCR. A multiplex PCR assay on genomic DNA amplified the CDR3 region of rearranged TCR beta genes. Amplified TCR beta libraries were sequenced as 87-base-pair reads on the Illumina HiSeq System. In the source study's methods: Across the roughly 640 repertoires, a later analysis counted 80 million or so unique TCR beta chains, approximately 12 million of which were shared by at least two donors. A nearest-neighbor algorithm error-corrected the raw reads and collapsed the reads into unique sequences, merging closely related sequences to remove PCR and sequencing errors. To assign V, D and J gene segments, CDR3 sequences were aligned to IMGT reference sequences. Each retained sequence needed at least a six-nucleotide match to both a V gene segment and a J gene segment. Rearrangements were called productive when the CDR3 lacked stop codons and stayed in frame with V and J; all others were non-productive. CDR3 was defined by IMGT convention, running from the second conserved V-encoded cysteine to the conserved J-encoded phenylalanine. In an earlier analysis of approximately 500 of the donors, sequences lacking an unambiguous match to a single V gene segment were excluded. An earlier analysis of around 600 of the donors classified V segments as functional when productive rearrangements were above 56.7% and as segregating when the standard deviation between donors was above 5%. A statistical classification framework was built for diagnosing cytomegalovirus status from the catalog of TCR beta chain sequences. A later analysis assigned V and J genes by comparing TCR nucleotide sequences with IMGT/GENE-DB human TR gene sequences. Using the TCRdist pipeline, a later analysis assigned CDR3 sequences along with most-parsimonious VDJ recombination scenarios. A later analysis defined each TCR beta chain by its CDR3 amino acid sequence plus V-gene family, and excluded reads lacking a unique V-gene family. In a later analysis, approximately 590 highly shared, low-generation-probability nucleotide sequences were removed to address suspected cross-contamination and a sequencing artifact. A later analysis calculated a clonal expansion index for each public chain from normalized within-repertoire ranks of inferred template counts. Generation probabilities in a later analysis came from a VDJ recombination model fitted to out-of-frame rearrangements, and those results were checked against IGoR. A later analysis scored TCR-TCR, TCR-HLA and TCR-CMV co-occurrence with hypergeometric tests, applying a repertoire-size bias correction to TCR pairs. A later analysis estimated false discovery rates by permuting HLA or CMV assignments 20 times. In a later analysis, co-occurring TCRs were grouped using DBSCAN, and TCRdist sequence similarity was added for clustering within HLA-allele-positive subsets. For co-occurrence clustering, repertoires with fewer than 30,000 or more than 120,000 public chains were excluded, along with roughly 5 repertoires with anomalous nucleotide sharing. TCRdb's version of the immuneACCESS table is confined to in-frame rearrangements and falls short of the full clone set. An unresolved V gene accounts for under half of the shortfall where checked; the remainder is of unknown origin. V and J calls and clone size are those listed in that table; D and trimming were worked out from the DNA. This sample has approximately 86,000 clones in its table, and around three quarters of those were observed once. The ten largest clones represent around 2.9% of the sample.

From cysteine to phenylalanine, the CDR3 is 15 amino acids long. CDR3 DNA is the only sequence kept; it has 45 bases, read in frame from the first base. CDR1 SEHNR and CDR2 FQNEAQ were looked up in the germline V gene (reference sequence). After removal of 5 bases from V and 10 bases from J, the junction retains 7 bases not matched to a gene. The TCR sequence derives from a middle-aged man in good health and CMV-seronegative. Material for sequencing was PBMCs. Rearrangement joined TRBV7-9 to TRBJ1-6; TRBD1 fits 11 bases in the junction. The CDR3: CASSEGTGGYSPLHF. Read as DNA, the sequence is TGTGCCAGCAGCGAAGGGACAGGGGGTTACTCACCCCTCCACTTT.